One and the same sample provided the 15 T cell receptor beta chains below, sequenced in a study of T-cell memory formation after mild COVID-19 (dated by TCRdb to the early 2020s). To prepare the library, 5' RACE was applied. For sequencing, an Illumina NovaSeq 6000 was employed. TCRdb trimmed the raw reads at Q25, called clones with MiXCR and kept productive beta chains. Identical CDR3 proteins give one entry, which carries the most common genes and DNA. This sample has under 250,000 distinct CDR3 sequences in its table, and around 9.5% of those were observed once. 3.5% to 4% of the sample rests with the top ten. What was sequenced was PBMCs or a T cell subset sorted from them (not recorded which). The receptors derive from a man between 18 and 35 years old who had mild COVID-19 (a few samples of this study predate the infection). The sample titles of this study are shuffled in the database, so cell type and time point are left out; the donor was told from shared clones.

The V and J genes are TRBV6-2 or TRBV6-3 and TRBJ2-1; 10 bases align to TRBD2. The CDR3 runs to 15 residues. Germline CDR1 reads MNHEY; CDR2 reads SVGEGT. The V segment lost 6 bases and the J segment 8 bases; nucleotides outside the gene matches: 10. CDR3 DNA sequence: TGTGCCAGCAGCCGAGCGGGGGGGCTGTTTGATGAGCAGTTCTTC. It specifies CASSRAGGLFDEQFF.

This chain connects TRBV7-8 to TRBJ2-7; TRBD2 might be the D (5 bases). The length of the CDR3 is 12 residues. V dropped 5 bases and J dropped 6 bases, with 11 bases sitting between them. The germline CDR1 and CDR2 sequences are SGHVS and FQNEAQ. The CDR3 sequence is CASSRLLGEQYV. CDR3 bases: TGTGCCAGCAGCCGACTACTCGGCGAGCAGTACGTC.

This chain links TRBV28 with TRBJ2-1; D gene uncertain. CDR3 length: 14 residues. Trimming left V 5 bases short and J 6 bases short, with 14 bases between. The V gene's germline CDR1 is MDHEN and CDR2 SYDVKM. The CDR3 DNA reads TGTGCCAGCAGTGTCCGGGCGACAATCAATGAGCAGTTCTTC. Translating gives CASSVRATINEQFF.

The chain is built from TRBV14 and TRBJ1-4; D gene ambiguous. This CDR3 is built from 11 residues. Germline-derived CDR1 and CDR2 are SGHDN and FVKESK. V shed 5 bases and J shed 13 bases, with 11 bases lying between them. The CDR3 sequence is CASSSASRLFF. CDR3 bases: TGTGCCAGCAGCTCGGCGAGTCGACTGTTTTTT.

This clonotype was counted a few times. This chain joins TRBV29-1 and TRBJ1-4; D possibly corresponds to TRBD1 (5 bases). The CDR3 totals 13 residues. The V end was cut by 7 bases, the J end by 7 bases, with 16 bases between. Germline CDR1 is SQVTM and CDR2 is ANQGSEA. In DNA, the CDR3 is TGCAGCGCCGCGTTGGACGGGGGTGAAAAACTGTTTTTT. It specifies CSAALDGGEKLFF. The whole variable domain, filled in from reference TRBV29-1 and TRBJ1-4, reads SAVISQKPSRDICQRGTSLTIQCQVDSQVTMMFWYRQQPGQSLTLIATANQGSEATYESGFVIDKFPISRPNLTFSTLTVSNMSPEDSSIYLCSAALDGGEKLFFGSGTQLSVL.

V gene TRBV20-1 combines with J gene TRBJ2-7; TRBD1 is a possible D gene (6 bases). This CDR3 has 13 residues. CDR1 and CDR2 (germline): DFQATT, SNEGSKA (reference sequence). The V and J ends lost 5 bases and 6 bases respectively, with 17 bases between them. The CDR3: CSAHRVPMGEQYF. CDR3 DNA: TGCAGTGCTCACAGGGTCCCGATGGGCGAGCAGTACTTC.

As DNA, the CDR3 is TGCGCCAGCAGCCAAACGGTGAACACCGGGGAGCTGTTTTTT. Residues: CASSQTVNTGELFF. This chain joins TRBV4-1 and TRBJ2-2; D uncertain. CDR1 is MGHRA and CDR2 is YSYEKL in the germline V gene. V lost 2 bases to trimming and J lost 1 base, with 5 bases between them. The CDR3 has 14 amino acids.

The sample holds a few counts of this clonotype. The chain uses TRBV7-9 and TRBJ2-3; D perhaps matches TRBD1 (5 bases). Germline CDR1 SEHNR, CDR2 FQNEAQ (reference sequence). Between the trimmed V and J ends, which lost 4 bases and 0 bases, there was a span of 11 bases. The CDR3 length is 15 residues. The CDR3 here is CASSSRASSTDTQYF. The CDR3 DNA is TGTGCCAGCAGCTCCAGGGCCTCTAGCACAGATACGCAGTATTTT.

The V and J genes are TRBV12-3 or TRBV12-4 and TRBJ1-5, with a tentative D call TRBD1 (5 bases). Trimming removed 2 bases at V and 3 bases at J, with 14 bases between. The CDR3 is 16 amino acids. The chain's CDR3 is CASSLRGGANNQPQHF. The CDR3 DNA sequence: TGTGCCAGCAGTTTACGGGGGGGTGCAAACAATCAGCCCCAGCATTTT.

This clonotype was detected many times. This chain joins TRBV24-1 and TRBJ2-1; D not resolved. V gave up 1 base and J gave up 9 bases, with 12 bases separating them. This CDR3 is 14 amino acids long. CDR1 is KGHDR, CDR2 SFDVKD, per germline. The CDR3 sequence is CATSDFTKGSEQFF. The CDR3 DNA sequence: TGTGCCACCAGTGATTTCACGAAGGGTAGTGAGCAGTTCTTC.

This clonotype was counted between two and nine times. The chain is built from TRBV18 and TRBJ1-4; TRBD1 might be the D (5 bases). The CDR3 extends over 14 amino acids. The V end lost 6 bases, the J end lost 6 bases, and 14 bases lay between the germline ends. Germline V gene sequence: CDR1 KGHSH, CDR2 LQKENI. The CDR3 is CASSLIRGDEKLFF. CDR3 nucleotide sequence: TGTGCCAGCTCCCTAATCCGGGGCGATGAAAAACTGTTTTTT.

A few counts support this clonotype. DNA for the CDR3: TGTGCCAGCAGCCCTATCATGGGGCGGTCGAACACCGGGGAGCTGTTTTTT. Its translation is CASSPIMGRSNTGELFF. This chain joins TRBV14 and TRBJ2-2, with D possibly being TRBD1 (5 bases). Germline CDR1 reads SGHDN; CDR2 reads FVKESK. CDR3 length: 17 amino acids. V was clipped by 4 bases and J by 0 bases, with 15 bases between them.

This chain connects TRBV7-3 to TRBJ2-7, with 9 bases aligning to TRBD1. The CDR3 consists of 12 residues. Germline-derived CDR1 and CDR2 are SGHTA and FQGTGA. As DNA, the CDR3 is TGTGCTAGCGGGCCGGGACAGGGCGAGCAGTACTTC. Residues: CASGPGQGEQYF.

This clonotype was counted between two and nine times. The chain has TRBV7-9 and TRBJ1-2, with unresolved D. The V gene lost 5 bases and the J gene lost 2 bases, with 18 bases spanning the gap. Germline CDR1 SEHNR, CDR2 FQNEAQ (reference sequence). This CDR3 comprises 16 residues. CDR3 region: CASSPELGFSNYGYTF. The CDR3 nucleotides are TGTGCCAGCAGCCCCGAGTTGGGTTTTTCCAACTATGGCTACACCTTC.

The chain couples TRBV30 to TRBJ2-1, with D possibly matching TRBD1 (8 bases). The germline V and J ends were trimmed by 0 bases and 5 bases, with 14 bases remaining between them. Germline assignment: CDR1 GTSNPN and CDR2 SVGIG (reference sequence). The CDR3 is 15 amino acids. The CDR3 sequence: CAWSVLQGGNNEQFF. Written as DNA, the CDR3 is TGTGCCTGGAGTGTACTACAGGGGGGGAACAATGAGCAGTTCTTC.